This T cell receptor beta chain was captured in a study of lymphopenia after photon versus proton radiotherapy. Findings and caveats of the study: Post-nadir TCR diversity decline inversely tracked overall survival among those who died. Post-nadir diversity loss with photons came from oligoclonal expansion, particularly CD8+ Temra cells.

TCRdb keeps only in-frame clones here, not all; method: immunoSEQ multiplex PCR. The data hold roughly 30,000 clones, with 94% observed a single time. For this clone: What it binds is not known.

This CDR3 is 10 amino acids long. The germline V gene encodes CDR1 MNHEY and CDR2 SMNVEV (reference sequence). Trimming took off 8 bases at V and 3 bases at J, with 5 bases between the two ends. The V and J genes are TRBV27 and TRBJ2-7; D is ambiguous. The TCR comes from a woman in her forties or fifties with cholangiocarcinoma. The starting material was peripheral blood, obtained from a patient treated with photon-based radiotherapy. The CDR3 protein is CASGNYEQYF. In DNA, the CDR3 is TGTGCCAGCGGAAACTACGAGCAGTACTTC.